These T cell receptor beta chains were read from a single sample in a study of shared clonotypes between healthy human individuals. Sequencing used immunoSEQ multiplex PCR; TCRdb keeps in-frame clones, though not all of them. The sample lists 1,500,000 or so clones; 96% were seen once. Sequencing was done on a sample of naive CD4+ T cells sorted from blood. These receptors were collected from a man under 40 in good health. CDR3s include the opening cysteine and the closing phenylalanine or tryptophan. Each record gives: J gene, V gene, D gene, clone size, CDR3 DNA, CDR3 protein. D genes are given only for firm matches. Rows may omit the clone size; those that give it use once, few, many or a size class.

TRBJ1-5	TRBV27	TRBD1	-	TGTGCCAGCAGTTACGGACAGGGGCATCAGCCCCAGCATTTT	CASSYGQGHQPQHF
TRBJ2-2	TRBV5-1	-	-	TGCGCCAGCAGCTGGGGGGCGGGAGCGGTCCCCGGGGAGCTGTTTTTT	CASSWGAGAVPGELFF
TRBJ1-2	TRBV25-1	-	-	TGTGCCAGCAGTGCACCCGGGACACCTGTTGGCTACACCTTC	CASSAPGTPVGYTF
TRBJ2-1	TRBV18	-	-	TGTGCCAGCTCACCACCAGAGAGGGACGGGCAGTTCTTC	CASSPPERDGQFF
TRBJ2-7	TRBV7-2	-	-	TGTGCCAGCAGCCCGAAATTGACTAGTTCCTACGAGCAGTACTTC	CASSPKLTSSYEQYF
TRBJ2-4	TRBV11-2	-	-	TGTGCCAGCAGCTTAGGAGGTTACGGAAACATTCAGTACTTC	CASSLGGYGNIQYF
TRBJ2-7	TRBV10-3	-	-	TGTGCCATCAGCGGGAACTGGGGAAGCTCCTACGAGCAGTACTTC	CAISGNWGSSYEQYF
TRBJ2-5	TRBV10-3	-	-	TGTGCCATCAGTGGGGACACCTACCAAGAGACCCAGTACTTC	CAISGDTYQETQYF
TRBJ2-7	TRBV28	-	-	TGTGCCAGCACCGCACTCGCTACGGGCTCCTACGAGCAGTACTTC	CASTALATGSYEQYF
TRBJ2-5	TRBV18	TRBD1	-	TGTGCCAGCTCAGTTCAACAGGGGACGAAAGAGACCCAGTACTTC	CASSVQQGTKETQYF
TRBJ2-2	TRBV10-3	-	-	TGTGCCATCAGTTCAGACATCAACACCGGGGAGCTGTTTTTT	CAISSDINTGELFF
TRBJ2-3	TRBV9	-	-	TGTGCCAGCAGCGTTGGGGCAACTAGCACAGATACGCAGTATTTT	CASSVGATSTDTQYF
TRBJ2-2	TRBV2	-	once	TGTGCCAGCAGATCCGGGACAAACACCGGGGAGCTGTTTTTT	CASRSGTNTGELFF
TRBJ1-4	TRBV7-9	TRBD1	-	TGTGCCAGCAGCAGAACGCCGGGACAGGGTGACGCTAATGAAAAACTGTTTTTT	CASSRTPGQGDANEKLFF
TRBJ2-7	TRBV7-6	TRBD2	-	TGTGCCAGCAGCTTAGCTAGCGGGAGTGTCTACGAGCAGTACTTC	CASSLASGSVYEQYF
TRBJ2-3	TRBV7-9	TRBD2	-	TGTGCCAGCAGCCTAACTAGCGGGGCTGGATCGGATACGCAGTATTTT	CASSLTSGAGSDTQYF